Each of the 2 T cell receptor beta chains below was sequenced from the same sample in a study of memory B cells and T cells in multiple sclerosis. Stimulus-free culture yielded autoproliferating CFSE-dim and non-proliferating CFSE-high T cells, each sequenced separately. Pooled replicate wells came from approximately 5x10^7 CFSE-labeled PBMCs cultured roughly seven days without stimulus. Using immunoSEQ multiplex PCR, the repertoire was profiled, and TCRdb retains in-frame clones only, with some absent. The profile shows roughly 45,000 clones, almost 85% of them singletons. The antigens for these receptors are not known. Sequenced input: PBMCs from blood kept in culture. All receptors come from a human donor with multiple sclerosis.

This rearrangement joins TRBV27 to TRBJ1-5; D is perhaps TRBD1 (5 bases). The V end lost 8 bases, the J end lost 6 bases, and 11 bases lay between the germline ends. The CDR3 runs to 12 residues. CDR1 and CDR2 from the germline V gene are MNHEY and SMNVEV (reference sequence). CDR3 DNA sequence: TGTGCCAGCGCCCTGAGGGGTCAGCCCCAGCATTTT. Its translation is CASALRGQPQHF.

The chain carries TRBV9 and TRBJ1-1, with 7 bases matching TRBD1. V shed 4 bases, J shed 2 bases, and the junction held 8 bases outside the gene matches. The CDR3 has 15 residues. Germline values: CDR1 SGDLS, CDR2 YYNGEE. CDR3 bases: TGTGCCAGCAGCCTTTCGGGACAGCTTAACACTGAAGCTTTCTTT. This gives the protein CASSLSGQLNTEAFF.